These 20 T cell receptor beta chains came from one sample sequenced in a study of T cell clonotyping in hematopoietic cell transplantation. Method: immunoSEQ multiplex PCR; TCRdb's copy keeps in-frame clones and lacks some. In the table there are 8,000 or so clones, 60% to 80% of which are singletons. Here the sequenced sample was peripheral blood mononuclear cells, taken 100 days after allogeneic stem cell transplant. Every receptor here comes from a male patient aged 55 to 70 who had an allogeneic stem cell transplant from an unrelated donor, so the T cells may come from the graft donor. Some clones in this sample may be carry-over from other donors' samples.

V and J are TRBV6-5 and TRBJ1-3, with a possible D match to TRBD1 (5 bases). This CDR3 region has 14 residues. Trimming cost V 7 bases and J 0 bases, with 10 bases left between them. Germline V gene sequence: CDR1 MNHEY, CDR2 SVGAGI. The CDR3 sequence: CASTGATSGNTIYF. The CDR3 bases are TGTGCCAGCACTGGGGCTACCTCTGGAAACACCATATATTTT.

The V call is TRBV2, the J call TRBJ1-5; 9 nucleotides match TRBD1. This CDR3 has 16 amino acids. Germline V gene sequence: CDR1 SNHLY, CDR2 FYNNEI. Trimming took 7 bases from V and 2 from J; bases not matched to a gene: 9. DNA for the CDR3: TGTGCCAGCAAACCAACAGGGGGCATGGGCAATCAGCCCCAGCATTTT. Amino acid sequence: CASKPTGGMGNQPQHF.

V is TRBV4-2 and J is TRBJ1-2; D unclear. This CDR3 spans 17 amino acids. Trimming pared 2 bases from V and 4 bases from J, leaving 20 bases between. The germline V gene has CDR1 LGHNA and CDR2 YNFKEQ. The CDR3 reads CASSQNWREGGFYGYTF. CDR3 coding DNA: TGTGCCAGCAGCCAAAACTGGAGGGAGGGAGGCTTCTATGGCTACACCTTC.

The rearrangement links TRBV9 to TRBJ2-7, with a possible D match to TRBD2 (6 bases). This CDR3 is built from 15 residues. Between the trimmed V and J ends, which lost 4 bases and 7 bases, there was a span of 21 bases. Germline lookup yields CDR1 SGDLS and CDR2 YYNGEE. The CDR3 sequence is CASSTQGGTFVEQYF. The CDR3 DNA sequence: TGTGCCAGCAGCACTCAAGGAGGGACCTTCGTGGAGCAGTACTTC. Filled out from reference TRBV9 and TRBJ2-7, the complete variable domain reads DSGVTQTPKHLITATGQRVTLRCSPRSGDLSVYWYQQSLDQGLQFLIQYYNGEERAKGNILERFSAQQFPDLHSELNLSSLELGDSALYFCASSTQGGTFVEQYFGPGTRLTVT.

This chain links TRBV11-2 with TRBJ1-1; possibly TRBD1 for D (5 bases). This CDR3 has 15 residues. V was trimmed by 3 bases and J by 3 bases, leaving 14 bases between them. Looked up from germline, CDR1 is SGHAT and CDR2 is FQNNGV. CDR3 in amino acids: CASSFNLGGDTEAFF. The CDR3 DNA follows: TGTGCCAGCAGCTTTAATCTGGGAGGGGACACTGAAGCTTTCTTT.

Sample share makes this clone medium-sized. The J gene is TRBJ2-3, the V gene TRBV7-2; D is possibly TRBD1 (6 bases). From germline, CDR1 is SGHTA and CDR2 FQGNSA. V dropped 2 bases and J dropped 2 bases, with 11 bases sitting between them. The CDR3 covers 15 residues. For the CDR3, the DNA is TGTGCCAGCAGCTTACAGGGGATGGTCACAGATACGCAGTATTTT. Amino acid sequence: CASSLQGMVTDTQYF.

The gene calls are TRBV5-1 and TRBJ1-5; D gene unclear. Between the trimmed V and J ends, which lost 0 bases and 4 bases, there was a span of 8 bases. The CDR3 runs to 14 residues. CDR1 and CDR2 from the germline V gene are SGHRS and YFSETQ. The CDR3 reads CASSLEAPNQPQHF. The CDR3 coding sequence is TGCGCCAGCAGCTTGGAGGCACCAAATCAGCCCCAGCATTTT.

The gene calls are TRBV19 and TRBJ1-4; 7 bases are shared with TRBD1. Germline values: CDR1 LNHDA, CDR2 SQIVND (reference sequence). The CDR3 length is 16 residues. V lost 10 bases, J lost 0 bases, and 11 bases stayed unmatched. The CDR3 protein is CATTLRQGATNEKLFF. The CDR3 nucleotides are TGTGCCACCACACTGCGGCAGGGGGCAACTAATGAAAAACTGTTTTTT.

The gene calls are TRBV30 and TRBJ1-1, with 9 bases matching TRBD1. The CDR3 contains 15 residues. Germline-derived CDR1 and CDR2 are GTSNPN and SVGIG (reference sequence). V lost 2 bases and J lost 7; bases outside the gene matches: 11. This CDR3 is CAWSKVQGAYREAFF. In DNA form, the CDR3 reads TGTGCCTGGAGTAAGGTACAGGGGGCGTATCGTGAAGCTTTCTTT.

DNA of the CDR3: TGTGCCATCAGTTCTTCCCAGGGGGTGACTGGAAACACCATATATTTT. Its protein product is CAISSSQGVTGNTIYF. The chain couples TRBV10-3 to TRBJ1-3; the match to TRBD1 covers 7 bases. Trimming took 5 bases from V and 2 from J; bases not matched to a gene: 9. Looked up from germline, CDR1 is ENHRY and CDR2 is SYGVKD. The CDR3 has 16 residues.

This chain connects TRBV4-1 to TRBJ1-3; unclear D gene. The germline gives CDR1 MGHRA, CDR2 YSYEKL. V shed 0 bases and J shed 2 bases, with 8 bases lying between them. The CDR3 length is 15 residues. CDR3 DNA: TGCGCCAGCAGCCAAGAGGGGAGGGCTGGAAACACCATATATTTT. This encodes CASSQEGRAGNTIYF.

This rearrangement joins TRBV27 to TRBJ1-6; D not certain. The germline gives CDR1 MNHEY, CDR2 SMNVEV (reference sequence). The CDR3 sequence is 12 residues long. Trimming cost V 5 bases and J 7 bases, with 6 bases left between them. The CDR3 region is CASSPVNSPLHF. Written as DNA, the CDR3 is TGTGCCAGCAGTCCTGTCAATTCACCCCTCCACTTT.

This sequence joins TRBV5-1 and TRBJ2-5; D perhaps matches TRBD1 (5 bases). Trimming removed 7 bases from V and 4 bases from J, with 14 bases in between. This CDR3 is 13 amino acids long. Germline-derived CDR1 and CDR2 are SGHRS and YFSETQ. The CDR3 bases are TGCGCCAGCGGACACTACAGAGGAGAGACCCAGTACTTC. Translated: CASGHYRGETQYF.

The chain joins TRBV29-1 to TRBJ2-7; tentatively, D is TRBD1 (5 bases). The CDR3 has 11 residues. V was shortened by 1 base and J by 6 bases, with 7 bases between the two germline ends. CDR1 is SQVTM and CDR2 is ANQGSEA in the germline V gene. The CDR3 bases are TGCAGCGTTGAAGTGGGGCCCGAGCAGTACTTC. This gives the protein CSVEVGPEQYF.

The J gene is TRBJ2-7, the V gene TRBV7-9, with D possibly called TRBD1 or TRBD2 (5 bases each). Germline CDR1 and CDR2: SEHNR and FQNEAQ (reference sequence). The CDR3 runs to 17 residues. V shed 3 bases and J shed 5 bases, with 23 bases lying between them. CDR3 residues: CASSFATESGRADEQYF. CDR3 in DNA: TGTGCCAGCAGCTTCGCAACGGAGTCGGGACGGGCGGACGAGCAGTACTTC.

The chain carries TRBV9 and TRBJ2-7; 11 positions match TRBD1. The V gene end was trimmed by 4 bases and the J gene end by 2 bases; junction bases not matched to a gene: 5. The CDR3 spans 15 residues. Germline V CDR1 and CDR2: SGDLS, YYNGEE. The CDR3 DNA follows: TGTGCCAGCAGCCCCCGGGACAGGGGGACCTACGAGCAGTACTTC. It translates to CASSPRDRGTYEQYF.

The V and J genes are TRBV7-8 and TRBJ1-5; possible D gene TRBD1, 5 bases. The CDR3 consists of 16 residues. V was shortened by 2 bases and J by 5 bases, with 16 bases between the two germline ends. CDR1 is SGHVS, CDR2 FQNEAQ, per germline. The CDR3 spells CASSLRARGEHQPQHF. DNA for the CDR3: TGTGCCAGCAGCTTAAGAGCCAGAGGGGAACATCAGCCCCAGCATTTT.

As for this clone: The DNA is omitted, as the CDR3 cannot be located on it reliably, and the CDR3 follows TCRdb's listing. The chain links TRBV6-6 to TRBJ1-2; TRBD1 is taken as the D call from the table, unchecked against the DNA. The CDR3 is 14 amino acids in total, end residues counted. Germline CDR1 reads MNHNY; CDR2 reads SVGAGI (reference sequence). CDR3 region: CASSTSTGRHGYTF.

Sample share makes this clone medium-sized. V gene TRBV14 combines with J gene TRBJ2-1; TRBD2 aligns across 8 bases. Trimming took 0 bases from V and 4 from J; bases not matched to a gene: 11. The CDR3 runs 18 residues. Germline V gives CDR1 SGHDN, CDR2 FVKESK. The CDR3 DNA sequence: TGTGCCAGCAGCCAAGATATCCTACGCGGGGGGTTGTACAATGAGCAGTTCTTC. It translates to CASSQDILRGGLYNEQFF.

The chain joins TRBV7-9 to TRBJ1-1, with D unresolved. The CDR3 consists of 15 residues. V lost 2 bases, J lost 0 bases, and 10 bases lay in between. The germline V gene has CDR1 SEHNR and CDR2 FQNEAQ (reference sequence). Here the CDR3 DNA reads TGTGCCAGCAGCTTATCCGTCGGGGTGAACACTGAAGCTTTCTTT. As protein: CASSLSVGVNTEAFF.